The T cell receptor beta chain under discussion was sequenced for a study of PD-1 blockade in classical Hodgkin lymphoma. Relapses following autologous stem cell transplantation were seen in all patients, with brentuximab vedotin exposure varying. Researchers pulled CD8+ T cells out of thawed PBMCs using magnetic negative selection. Study-wide results and caveats: Compared with baseline, CD4+ but not CD8+ TCR diversity had risen significantly by C4D1.

Clones were read by immunoSEQ multiplex PCR, and TCRdb kept only the in-frame ones, dropping some. Of 10,000 to 15,000 clones in the sample, roughly three quarters are singletons; the top ten hold around 22%. CDR3 length: 14 amino acids. Trimming cost V 2 bases and J 5 bases, with 12 bases left between them. Looked up from germline, CDR1 is MNHEY and CDR2 is SVGAGI. Sample share makes this clone medium-sized (0.01 to 0.1%). Antigen specificity is unknown. The receptor's source is a human donor with classical Hodgkin lymphoma. The rearrangement links TRBV6-5 to TRBJ1-1, with a tentative D call TRBD1 (6 bases). The sample consisted of CD8+ T cells from blood, taken at baseline. Here the CDR3 DNA reads TGTGCCAGCAGTTACGAGGGGGGCTATACTGAAGCTTTCTTT. This encodes CASSYEGGYTEAFF.